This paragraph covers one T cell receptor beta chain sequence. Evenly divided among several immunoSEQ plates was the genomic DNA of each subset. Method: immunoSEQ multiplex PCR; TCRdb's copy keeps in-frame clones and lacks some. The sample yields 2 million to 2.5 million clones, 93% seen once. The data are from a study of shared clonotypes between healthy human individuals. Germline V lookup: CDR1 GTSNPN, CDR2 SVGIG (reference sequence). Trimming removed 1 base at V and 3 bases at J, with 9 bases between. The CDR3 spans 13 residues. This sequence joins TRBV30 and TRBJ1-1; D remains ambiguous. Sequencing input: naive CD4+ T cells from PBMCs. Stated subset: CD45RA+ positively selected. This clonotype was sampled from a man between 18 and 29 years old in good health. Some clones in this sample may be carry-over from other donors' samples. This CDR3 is CAWSGVSHTEAFF. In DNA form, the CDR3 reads TGTGCCTGGAGTGGGGTCAGCCACACTGAAGCTTTCTTT. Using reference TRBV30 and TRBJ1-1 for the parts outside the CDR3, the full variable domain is SQTIHQWPATLVQPVGSPLSLECTVEGTSNPNLYWYRQAAGRGLQLLFYSVGIGQISSEVPQNLSASRPQDRQFILSSKKLLLSDSGFYLCAWSGVSHTEAFFGQGTRLTVV.